This T cell receptor (beta chain) appears in the sequencing data of a study of CD8 T cells in ankylosing spondylitis. TCRdb re-called the 5' RACE reads with MiXCR, one entry per CDR3 protein. The sample shows around 150,000 distinct CDR3 sequences, approximately 32% of them seen only once. Study results and caveats: For ankylosing spondylitis blood, a TCR beta motif of about 8 highly homologous variants appeared characteristic.

Concerning this clonotype itself: Antigen unknown.

V lost 4 bases and J 2 bases, leaving 11 bases between the germline ends. Germline CDR1 reads SGHTA; CDR2 reads FQGNSA. The CDR3 is 14 amino acids. The source is a male donor with ankylosing spondylitis. The chain uses TRBV7-2 and TRBJ1-2; tentative D call: TRBD1 (6 bases). The source material was synovial fluid, either unsorted or a sorted T cell fraction (not recorded which). CDR3 region: CASSSGGGNYGYTF. CDR3 DNA: TGTGCCAGCAGCTCGGGGGGGGGCAACTATGGCTACACCTTC.